Below, 22 T cell receptor beta chains from the same sample are listed, as sequenced in a study of T cells after yellow fever vaccination. TCRdb ran MiXCR on the 5' RACE reads and lists one entry per CDR3 protein. The table records 200,000 or so distinct CDR3 sequences, about 7% of them present only once. Sample: CD4+ T cells sorted from PBMCs, taken on the day of the yellow fever booster vaccination. The receptors come from a man aged 30 to 39 who received the YFV17D yellow fever vaccine.

Many counts were recorded for this clonotype. J is TRBJ2-5 and V is TRBV7-6; D remains unclear. In germline, CDR1 is SGHVS, CDR2 FNYEAQ. The CDR3 has 15 residues. V was pared by 1 base and J by 5 bases, with 14 bases between. The CDR3 reads CASSLVFGARETQYF. The CDR3 bases are TGTGCCAGCAGCTTAGTCTTTGGAGCGCGGGAGACCCAGTACTTC.

This clonotype was picked up many times. This chain uses TRBV12-3 or TRBV12-4 with TRBJ2-5; 8 bases agree with TRBD2. V lost 1 base, J lost 2 bases, and 12 bases stayed unmatched. This CDR3 contains 18 residues. The CDR3 coding sequence is TGTGCCAGCAGTTTAGGGCTGCCGGGAGGGCCTGGGCAAGAGACCCAGTACTTC. Its protein is CASSLGLPGGPGQETQYF.

Many counts were recorded for this clonotype. The V and J genes are TRBV6-5 and TRBJ2-5; D unclear. This CDR3 has 15 amino acids. V was pared by 3 bases and J by 5 bases, with 16 bases between. Per the germline V gene, CDR1 is MNHEY and CDR2 is SVGAGI. The DNA for the CDR3 is TGTGCCAGCAGTTATAGTCTTCGCGGTGGGGAGACCCAGTACTTC. As protein: CASSYSLRGGETQYF.

This clonotype was picked up many times. This chain connects TRBV19 to TRBJ1-3; 7 bases align to TRBD1. The germline V gene has CDR1 LNHDA and CDR2 SQIVND (reference sequence). The CDR3 extends over 14 amino acids. V dropped 7 bases and J dropped 3; count of bases not matched to a gene: 6. CDR3 sequence reads: CASISTGNGNTIYF. In nucleotides, the CDR3 is TGTGCCAGTATTTCGACAGGGAATGGAAACACCATATATTTT.

The gene calls are TRBV7-9 and TRBJ2-5; maybe TRBD2 (5 bases). V gave up 4 bases and J gave up 5 bases, with 14 bases separating them. This CDR3 is 14 amino acids long. CDR1 and CDR2 from the germline V gene are SEHNR and FQNEAQ (reference sequence). The CDR3 nucleotides read TGTGCCAGCAGCTCCGGGATTGGCGGGGAGACCCAGTACTTC. Amino acid sequence: CASSSGIGGETQYF.

This clonotype occurred a few times. This chain joins TRBV12-3 or TRBV12-4 and TRBJ2-7; TRBD2 is a possible D gene (5 bases). This CDR3 has 15 amino acids. The V and J ends lost 6 bases and 2 bases respectively, with 17 bases between them. CDR3 amino acids: CASRPTLASPYEQYF. CDR3 coding DNA: TGTGCCAGCAGGCCCACGCTAGCCTCTCCCTACGAGCAGTACTTC.

Worth noting for this clonotype: A much larger clone is a single base away; this may be a read error. The rearrangement links TRBV27 to TRBJ2-7, with D unresolved. CDR1 is MNHEY, CDR2 SMNVEV, per germline (reference sequence). CDR3 length equals 15 residues. CDR3 amino acids: CTSTLGQGRDYEQYF. The CDR3 nucleotides are TGTACCAGCACTCTTGGGCAAGGCCGAGACTACGAGCAGTACTTC.

This clonotype showed up many times. The chain combines TRBV5-1 with TRBJ2-5, with D hard to call. Trimming cost V 0 bases and J 5 bases, with 5 bases left between them. Germline V gene sequence: CDR1 SGHRS, CDR2 YFSETQ. The CDR3 is made up of 12 amino acids. The CDR3 nucleotides read TGCGCCAGCAGCTTGGTTGTGGAGACCCAGTACTTC. Protein: CASSLVVETQYF.

The chain couples TRBV6-5 to TRBJ2-7; D is possibly TRBD2 (6 bases). CDR3 length: 16 residues. V was shortened by 6 bases and J by 7 bases, with 25 bases between the two germline ends. Germline CDR1 reads MNHEY; CDR2 reads SVGAGI. CDR3: CASSRGLTQINSEQYF. CDR3 bases: TGTGCCAGCAGCCGCGGACTAACCCAGATAAATTCTGAGCAGTACTTC.

This clonotype was detected many times. This sequence joins TRBV20-1 and TRBJ2-7; TRBD1 is a possible D gene (5 bases). Germline CDR1 DFQATT, CDR2 SNEGSKA (reference sequence). With 0 bases removed from V and 5 bases from J, the gap between germline ends came to 17 bases. The CDR3 is 15 residues long. CDR3 protein: CSARDWTRRSDEQYF. DNA for the CDR3: TGCAGTGCTAGAGACTGGACACGACGTTCCGACGAGCAGTACTTC.

The chain joins TRBV20-1 to TRBJ1-2; weak D call: TRBD1 (5 bases). CDR3 length equals 11 residues. Trimming removed 6 bases at V and 6 bases at J, with 11 bases between. CDR1 and CDR2 (germline): DFQATT, SNEGSKA (reference sequence). CDR3 loop: CSAHSGNGYTF. The CDR3 nucleotides read TGCAGTGCGCACTCAGGGAATGGCTACACCTTC.

The chain employs TRBV7-2 and TRBJ2-7; 13 bases line up with TRBD2. The CDR3 contains 15 residues. Germline trimming cut 1 base from V and 9 bases from J; bases unmatched to any gene: 6. Germline CDR1 SGHTA, CDR2 FQGNSA. The DNA for the CDR3 is TGTGCCAGCAGCTTAGGCGGGACTAGCGGGATCGGGCAGTACTTC. Protein sequence: CASSLGGTSGIGQYF.

This clonotype has a handful of counts. The gene calls are TRBV7-2 and TRBJ2-1; D uncertain. Germline V lookup: CDR1 SGHTA, CDR2 FQGNSA. V gave up 1 base and J gave up 3 bases, with 10 bases separating them. This CDR3 region has 15 residues. The CDR3 DNA reads as TGTGCCAGCAGCTTAGAGTGGCGGAGCTACAATGAGCAGTTCTTC. Amino acid sequence: CASSLEWRSYNEQFF.

The rearrangement links TRBV20-1 to TRBJ2-7, with TRBD2 matching over 10 bases. The germline V gene has CDR1 DFQATT and CDR2 SNEGSKA (reference sequence). J was trimmed by 0 bases and V by 4 bases; bases with no gene match: 15. CDR3 length equals 18 residues. The DNA for the CDR3 is TGCAGTGCTACCCCCTCCGGGGTGACTAGCGGGCACTCCTACGAGCAGTACTTC. This translates into CSATPSGVTSGHSYEQYF.

This clonotype has a count of ten or more. The chain joins TRBV5-4 to TRBJ1-1, with D perhaps TRBD1 (5 bases). The germline V and J ends were trimmed by 4 bases and 2 bases, with 18 bases remaining between them. From germline, CDR1 is SGHNT and CDR2 YYREEE (reference sequence). The CDR3 spans 16 residues. CDR3 in amino acids: CASSDPLLGGNTEAFF. CDR3 nucleotide sequence: TGTGCCAGCAGCGACCCCCTCCTCGGGGGTAACACTGAAGCTTTCTTT.

J is TRBJ2-3 and V is TRBV20-1; TRBD2 matches 14 bases. Germline V gene lookup returns CDR1 DFQATT and CDR2 SNEGSKA (reference sequence). CDR3 length: 16 amino acids. Trimming took 6 bases from V and 3 from J; bases not matched to a gene: 8. The DNA for the CDR3 is TGCAGTGCCCTGACTAGCGGGAGGGCCTTGACAGATACGCAGTATTTT. Its protein product is CSALTSGRALTDTQYF.

V usage is TRBV28 and J usage is TRBJ1-6; unclear D gene. There are 11 residues in the CDR3. Looked up from germline, CDR1 is MDHEN and CDR2 is SYDVKM. V was cut by 6 bases and J by 6 bases, with 3 bases left in between. CDR3 in amino acids: CASRANSPLHF. CDR3 nucleotide sequence: TGTGCCAGCAGGGCTAATTCACCCCTCCACTTT. The full variable domain, its missing parts supplied by reference TRBV28 and TRBJ1-6, is DVKVTQSSRYLVKRTGEKVFLECVQDMDHENMFWYRQDPGLGLRLIYFSYDVKMKEKGDIPEGYSVSREKKERFSLILESASTNQTSMYLCASRANSPLHFGNGTRLTVT.

Here the CDR3 DNA reads TGCGCCAGCAGTCGGGGACGGAACTCCTACGAGCAGTACTTC. It yields the protein CASSRGRNSYEQYF. The rearrangement uses TRBV23-1 and TRBJ2-7; D is possibly TRBD1 or TRBD2 (5 bases each). TRBV23-1 belongs to the ORF category, with a function that is uncertain. The CDR3 is made up of 14 amino acids. Trimming took 4 bases from V and 0 from J, leaving 10 bases between them.

In its sample, this clonotype was seen a few times. V gene TRBV18 combines with J gene TRBJ2-7; 7 bases match TRBD2. The V and J ends lost 3 bases and 0 bases, in that order; junction bases with no gene match: 5. The CDR3 covers 15 residues. Germline CDR1 KGHSH, CDR2 LQKENI. This CDR3 reads CASSPGRGNSYEQYF. CDR3 nucleotides: TGTGCCAGCTCACCGGGGCGGGGGAACTCCTACGAGCAGTACTTC.

The J gene is TRBJ1-2, the V gene TRBV2, with D unresolved. Germline loops: CDR1 SNHLY, CDR2 FYNNEI. CDR3 length equals 11 residues. V was shortened by 6 bases and J by 12 bases, with 14 bases between the two germline ends. The CDR3 nucleotides read TGTGCCAGCAGAGAACCAGGCTTCCACACCTTC. Residues: CASREPGFHTF.

The chain combines TRBV15 with TRBJ2-7; a possible D gene is TRBD2 (7 bases). Germline V gives CDR1 LNHNV, CDR2 YYDKDF (reference sequence). The V and J ends lost 8 bases and 2 bases respectively, with 16 bases between them. CDR3 size: 14 residues. CDR3 loop: CATGRGQAPYEQYF. CDR3 nucleotide sequence: TGTGCCACCGGGCGGGGGCAGGCGCCCTACGAGCAGTACTTC.

This clonotype was counted ten times or more. The chain carries TRBV29-1 and TRBJ2-2; 9 positions agree with TRBD2. V dropped 7 bases and J dropped 4; count of bases not matched to a gene: 7. The CDR3 sequence is 14 residues long. Looked up from germline, CDR1 is SQVTM and CDR2 is ANQGSEA. As DNA, the CDR3 is TGCAGCGCCAGAGCGGGAGGACGCACCGGGGAGCTGTTTTTT. Its protein is CSARAGGRTGELFF.